The following is a TCR beta chain sequence with its context. There is no known antigen for this receptor. One end of the junction does not line up with germline, which may come from a read error. The data derive from a study of cytomegalovirus exposure and HLA in healthy donors listed by TCRdb under 2017. In the study overall: An earlier analysis of 587 of the donors reported approximately 300 Gb of sequence data and 100 million to 120 million unique TCR beta sequences obtained from about 179 million T cells. Roughly 300 gigabases of sequencing data and roughly 80 million unique TCR sequences made up an early release that covered 640 HLA-typed donors. Among the roughly 410 genotyped donors, more than 70% belonged to the genetic ancestry cluster associated with self-reported Caucasian donors. The study aimed to test whether cataloging public T cell receptors could reveal signatures of past pathogen exposure. The study used immunosequencing to profile the T cell repertoires of about 670 subjects and linked those repertoires to cytomegalovirus serostatus. A separate validation cohort of roughly 120 different subjects was used in addition to the 666-subject first cohort. High-throughput TCR immunosequencing, statistical association of individual TCRs with disease status, and machine learning were combined to predict cytomegalovirus infection status. In a later analysis, previously published TCR beta repertoires from hundreds of donors were re-analyzed and high-resolution HLA genotyping was added so that TCR occurrence patterns could be studied. The later analysis used no new phenotypic data to find candidate immune exposures, relying instead on TCR beta sequences and their occurrence across donors. To decide whether each TCR beta V gene segment behaved as functional or pseudogenic, an earlier analysis of 587 of the donors relied on high-throughput TCR beta sequencing. Donor age, sex, ethnicity and CMV serostatus were collected together with the repertoire data. Genome-wide SNP genotypes for about three fifths of the roughly 670 donors were used in a later genetic analysis, which treated that subset as a discovery cohort. Every discovery cohort repertoire had been produced on one sequencing platform. Both class I and class II loci were covered by HLA typing, at four-digit resolution. The number of typed donors differed by locus: 629-630 for A, B, C, DRB1 and DQB1; approximately 540 for DQA1; about 600 for DPA1; and roughly 490 for DPB1. A handful of DR-DQ haplotypes were handled as single units for association and clustering because linkage in the cohort was strong. Across approximately 400 genotyped donors of the cohort, an average of about 250,000 unique TCR beta nucleotide sequences per donor were sequenced, and roughly a sixth of those sequences were non-productive.

From a lookup of the germline V gene (reference sequence), CDR1 and CDR2 are SEHNR and FQNEAQ. The CDR3 holds 12 amino acids from the cysteine to the phenylalanine. The only DNA kept is the CDR3, 36 bases in frame from the first base. General study outcomes and caveats: A further reported finding was that TCR beta sequences accurately predicted the HLA-A and HLA-B alleles for most subjects in the first cohort. In a later analysis, several top co-occurrence clusters were reported to appear linked to parvovirus B19, influenza, CMV and Epstein-Barr virus. In a later analysis, HLA-associated TCR beta chains showed more clonal expansion and lower generation probabilities than non-associated chains that were equally common. According to a later analysis, most CMV-associated TCR beta chains appeared to be HLA-restricted, and the HLA associations seemed to be driven largely by CMV exposure. Because the 87-base-pair reads could not distinguish some IMGT-functional V segments, including TRBV6-2 and TRBV6-3, those segments were excluded. It was suggested by the authors that the approach could potentially be generalized to other disease states and immunological phenotypes. The study listed approximately 150 TCR beta chains as associated with cytomegalovirus. Because some donors lacked HLA typing at each locus, the association tests relied only on the typed subset. The only immune exposure information available for the cohort was CMV serostatus. Strong co-occurrence of HLA alleles, especially DR and DQ, made assigning TCR associations to individual alleles difficult. The sequencing pipeline was judged likely to have produced a cluster of highly shared sequence variants as a technical artifact. Only TCR beta chains were sequenced in this cohort, and the absence of alpha or paired-chain data limited detectable features. In a later analysis, the rate of TCR association differed among HLA loci, with DRB1 alleles having the most associated TCRs and HLA-C alleles having the fewest. Linkage disequilibrium might explain the correlated functional status among segregating V segments, but an unknown experimental factor could not be ruled out. In vitro tests confirmed that three of the cytomegalovirus-associated TCR beta chains recognize cytomegalovirus antigens. While some public TCRs were present in many individuals, most TCR sequences turned up only very rarely across donors. Presence/absence analyses assumed roughly uniform sequencing depth across donors, an assumption that may not hold. In an earlier analysis of 587 of the donors, most TCR beta V segments appeared in productive rearrangements about 87% or about 30% of the time, broadly matching IMGT annotations. Specific HLA alleles were associated with some 15,000 TCR beta sequences at a false discovery rate of 0.05 in a later analysis. Compared with the approximately 710-donor mean, donors in an Asian-associated ancestry cluster had fewer N-insertions in productive TCRs, according to a later genetic analysis. A later genetic analysis associated a missense DCLRE1C variant with V-gene and J-gene trimming of TCR beta chains, and an independent cohort replicated the association. Seventeen rarely observed V segments, including chromosome 9 orphons, were excluded from the earlier analysis of several hundred of the donors because counts were too low. Cytomegalovirus status was reported to be diagnosed by the classifier with high specificity and sensitivity in both the original and validation cohorts.

The cohort consisted of 666 healthy bone marrow donors. At the time of sampling, every cohort member was nominally healthy, though immune exposures that went unrecorded were likely present. The donor tested CMV seronegative, placing the donor among the 300 to 450 seronegative members of the cohort. Every donor gave a peripheral blood sample, and the peripheral blood mononuclear cells from that sample were used for TCR beta sequencing. Genomic DNA extraction from the blood cell samples was performed with the Qiagen DNeasy Blood Extraction Kit. Library creation used the immunoSEQ multiplex PCR assay. For the multiplex PCR, a mixture combining 60 forward primers for TCR Vbeta segments and 13 reverse primers for TCR Jbeta segments was used. The CDR3 region of rearranged TCR beta genes was amplified from genomic DNA by a multiplex PCR assay. The Illumina HiSeq System was used to sequence the amplified TCR beta libraries as 87-base-pair reads. The paper's processing steps were these. A later analysis counted some 74 million unique TCR beta chains across the 666 repertoires, and 9 million to 14 million of these chains were shared by at least two donors. To remove PCR and sequencing errors, raw reads were error-corrected and collapsed into unique sequences using a nearest-neighbor algorithm that merged closely related sequences. To assign V, D and J gene segments, CDR3 sequences were aligned to IMGT reference sequences. Each retained sequence needed at least a six-nucleotide match to both a V gene segment and a J gene segment. A rearrangement counted as productive if the CDR3 had no stop codons and remained in frame with V and J, and every other rearrangement counted as non-productive. Following IMGT convention, CDR3 was defined as the stretch from the second conserved V-encoded cysteine to the conserved J-encoded phenylalanine. The earlier analysis of 500 to 600 of the donors excluded sequences that lacked an unambiguous match to a single V gene segment. In an earlier analysis of about 590 of the donors, a V segment was called functional when productive rearrangements were above 56.7%, and segregating when the standard deviation between donors exceeded 5%. To diagnose cytomegalovirus status from the catalog of TCR beta chain sequences, a statistical classification framework was built. In a later analysis, TCR nucleotide sequences were compared against IMGT/GENE-DB human TR gene sequences so that V and J genes could be assigned. Using the TCRdist pipeline, a later analysis assigned CDR3 sequences along with most-parsimonious VDJ recombination scenarios. In a later analysis, every TCR beta chain was defined by the combination of its CDR3 amino acid sequence and its V-gene family, and reads without a unique V-gene family were dropped. In a later analysis, approximately 640 highly shared, low-generation-probability nucleotide sequences were removed to address suspected cross-contamination and a sequencing artifact. In a later analysis, a clonal expansion index was calculated for each public chain from normalized within-repertoire ranks of inferred template counts. In a later analysis, generation probabilities were computed using a VDJ recombination model fitted to out-of-frame rearrangements, and the results were checked against IGoR. A later analysis scored TCR-TCR, TCR-HLA and TCR-CMV co-occurrence with hypergeometric tests, applying a repertoire-size bias correction to TCR pairs. In a later analysis, false discovery rates were estimated by permuting HLA or CMV assignments 20 times. In a later analysis, co-occurring TCRs were grouped with DBSCAN, and TCRdist sequence similarity was added when clustering was performed within HLA-allele-positive subsets. Repertoires with fewer than 30,000 or more than 120,000 public chains, plus five repertoires with anomalous nucleotide sharing, were excluded from co-occurrence clustering. Not all clones reach the TCRdb copy of this immuneACCESS table, which keeps in-frame sequences only. Checked studies attribute under half of the gap to unresolved V genes and leave the rest unexplained. V and J calls and clone size are given by that table; D and trimming were obtained from the DNA. For this sample the table gives roughly 100,000 clones, of which about 75% were detected only once. 2.5% of the sample lies in the top ten.

The sample was PBMCs. The sequence was collected from a man between 35 and 55 years old in good health and CMV-seronegative. Recombination linked TRBV7-9 to TRBJ1-1; the D segment could be TRBD1, given 5 matching bases. This receptor has the CDR3 CSSSPQETEAFF. The DNA sequence is given as TGTTCCAGCAGCCCACAGGAGACTGAAGCTTTCTTT.